This TCR beta chain emerged from a study of T cell responses to AZD1222 COVID-19 vaccine. Turning to the study itself: Pooled in the analysis were second doses at about 4 or about 12 weeks.

Per germline, CDR1 LNHDA and CDR2 SQIVND (reference sequence). There are 14 residues in the CDR3. Sequencing used immunoSEQ multiplex PCR; TCRdb keeps in-frame clones, though not all of them. The profile shows 90,000 to 120,000 clones, roughly nine tenths of them singletons. This clone is termed medium-sized. Its antigen is undetermined. Mismatch with germline at one junction end may stem from a read error. General observations from the study: Baseline seropositivity occurred in only a handful of AZD1222 recipients. Donors, mostly white British, included more females; clonal diversity was possibly underestimated. Without day 14 samples, only post-peak T cell repertoires were studied.

The rearrangement joins TRBV19 to TRBJ1-2, with unresolved D. The sequence derives from an adult in good health. Sequencing was performed on peripheral blood, taken on day 0 of AZD1222 vaccination. The chain's CDR3 is CLQENIRVNYGYTF. In DNA form, the CDR3 reads TGCCTCCAGGAGAACATCAGAGTCAACTATGGCTACACCTTC.